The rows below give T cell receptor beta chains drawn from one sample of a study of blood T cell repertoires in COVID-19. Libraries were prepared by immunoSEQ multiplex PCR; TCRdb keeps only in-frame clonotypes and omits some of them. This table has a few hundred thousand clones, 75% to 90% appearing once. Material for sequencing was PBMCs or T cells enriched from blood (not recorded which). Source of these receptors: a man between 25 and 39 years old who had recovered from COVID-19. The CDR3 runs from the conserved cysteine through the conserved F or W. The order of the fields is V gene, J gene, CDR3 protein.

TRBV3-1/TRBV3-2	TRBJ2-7	CASSPASGTYEQYF
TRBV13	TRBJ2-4	CASSFGDRAKNIQYF
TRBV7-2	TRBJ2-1	CASSSLAVRSYNEQFF
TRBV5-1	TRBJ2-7	CASSLQGYEQYF
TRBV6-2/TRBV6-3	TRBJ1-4	CASSPNRQASSTNEKLFF
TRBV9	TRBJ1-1	CASSPQQGATEAFF
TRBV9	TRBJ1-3	CASSAFSGTGSSGNTIYF
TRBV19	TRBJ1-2	CASSIPGQGYYGYTF
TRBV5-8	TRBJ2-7	CASSWTGGVERFLDEQYF
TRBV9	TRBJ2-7	CASSAQQQGEQYF
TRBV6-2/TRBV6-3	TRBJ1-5	CASSHRQGASNQPQHF
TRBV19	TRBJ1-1	CAVGAVNTEAFF
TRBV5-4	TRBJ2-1	CASGGVGNEQFF
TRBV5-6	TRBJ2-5	CASSSIKRETQYF
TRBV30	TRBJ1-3	CAWASAGNTIYF
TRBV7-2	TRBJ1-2	CASSLQKYGYTF
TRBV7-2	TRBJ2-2	CASRLQGGGNTGELFF
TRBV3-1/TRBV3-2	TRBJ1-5	CASSQDTARRSNSNQPQHF
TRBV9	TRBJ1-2	CASSGRRGPKGYGYTF
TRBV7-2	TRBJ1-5	CASSWGGFNQPQHF
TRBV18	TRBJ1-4	CASSPTPTNEKLFF
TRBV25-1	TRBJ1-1	CASIPETNTEAFF